The 29 T cell receptor beta chains below all came from one sample that was sequenced in a study of vaccination and CD4 T cells after COVID-19. Antigens of these TCRs are unknown. Regarding treatment: roughly 11-day PBMC culture with coronavirus spike peptide pools or control peptides (ViraFEST assay). Those CD4+ T cells from the unexposed donor predate the COVID-19 pandemic (2011-2018). Cultured CD4+ T-cell DNA underwent Oncomine TCR Beta short-read sequencing. TCRdb re-derived calls from the PCR reads in MiXCR, one entry per CDR3 protein. The data show 8,500 to 10,000 distinct CDR3 sequences, around a third seen once. The sample taken for sequencing was CD4+ T cells from blood, cultured in vitro. The receptors derive from a human donor in good health.

This clonotype was detected only a few times. V is TRBV10-3 and J is TRBJ1-1, with D perhaps TRBD1 (6 bases). Trimming pared 6 bases from V and 0 bases from J, leaving 20 bases between. Germline CDR1 reads ENHRY; CDR2 reads SYGVKD. The CDR3 contains 17 residues. The CDR3 protein is CAISGPEGGHLNTEAFF. The DNA for the CDR3 is TGTGCCATCAGCGGCCCTGAGGGGGGACATCTGAACACTGAAGCTTTCTTT.

V is TRBV11-2 and J is TRBJ1-2; tentative D call: TRBD1 (5 bases). Germline V gene data show CDR1 as SGHAT and CDR2 as FQNNGV. CDR3 length equals 15 residues. V was pared by 8 bases and J by 4 bases, with 20 bases between. CDR3 amino acids: CASLRSGGTSYGYTF. The CDR3, as DNA: TGTGCCAGCCTTAGATCGGGGGGAACCTCCTATGGCTACACCTTC.

This sequence joins TRBV20-1 and TRBJ2-3; D might be TRBD1 or TRBD2, each matching 7 bases. Germline CDR1 reads DFQATT; CDR2 reads SNEGSKA (reference sequence). V was pared by 6 bases and J by 0 bases, with 19 bases between. The CDR3 has 16 amino acids. The chain's CDR3 is CSARTGGGTSTDTQYF. In DNA, the CDR3 is TGCAGTGCCCGGACAGGCGGGGGAACTAGCACAGATACGCAGTATTTT.

The sample holds one count of this clonotype. The chain uses TRBV20-1 and TRBJ2-1; 13 bases are shared with TRBD2. V lost 1 base and J lost 7; bases outside the gene matches: 10. This CDR3 comprises 17 residues. CDR1 is DFQATT, CDR2 SNEGSKA, per germline (reference sequence). CDR3 region: CSARVLAGGRGANEQFF. CDR3 coding DNA: TGCAGTGCTAGAGTACTAGCGGGGGGGCGGGGGGCGAATGAGCAGTTCTTC.

The chain carries TRBV6-1 and TRBJ2-2, with D unclear. The germline V and J ends were trimmed by 4 bases and 8 bases, with 11 bases remaining between them. Germline-derived CDR1 and CDR2 are MNHNS and SASEGT. The CDR3 is made up of 13 amino acids. The CDR3 DNA sequence: TGTGCCAGCAGTGGCACCCCGTCGGGGGAGCTGTTTTTT. As protein: CASSGTPSGELFF.

This clonotype was found once. The V call is TRBV2, the J call TRBJ2-2, with 7 bases aligning to TRBD2. Germline CDR1 and CDR2: SNHLY and FYNNEI. The CDR3 spans 14 residues. Germline trimming cut 5 bases from V and 8 bases from J; bases unmatched to any gene: 8. This CDR3 is CASSRGSAIGELFF. The CDR3 DNA reads as TGTGCCAGCAGTCGCGGGAGTGCTATTGGGGAGCTGTTTTTT.

This clonotype was found a few times. The rearrangement links TRBV25-1 to TRBJ1-1; no definite D call. CDR3 size: 12 residues. Trimming shortened V by 5 bases and J by 2 bases, and 6 bases separated the two germline ends. Germline V CDR1 and CDR2: MGHDK, SYGVNS. CDR3 nucleotides: TGTGCCAGCAGTCCGCCCAACACTGAAGCTTTCTTT. Protein product: CASSPPNTEAFF. The entire variable domain, with the rest obtained from reference TRBV25-1 and TRBJ1-1, is as follows: EADIYQTPRYLVIGTGKKITLECSQTMGHDKMYWYQQDPGMELHLIHYSYGVNSTEKGDLSSESTVSRIRTEHFPLTLESARPSHTSQYLCASSPPNTEAFFGQGTRLTVV.

This clonotype was seen a handful of times. The chain is built from TRBV19 and TRBJ1-1, with unresolved D. V lost 8 bases and J 4 bases, leaving 14 bases between the germline ends. The CDR3 totals 13 residues. The germline gives CDR1 LNHDA, CDR2 SQIVND (reference sequence). The CDR3, as DNA: TGTGCCAGTGGGGTTTTCCCTAGCACTGAAGCTTTCTTT. Amino acid sequence: CASGVFPSTEAFF. The full variable domain, its missing parts supplied by reference TRBV19 and TRBJ1-1, is DGGITQSPKYLFRKEGQNVTLSCEQNLNHDAMYWYRQDPGQGLRLIYYSQIVNDFQKGDIAEGYSVSREKKESFPLTVTSAQKNPTAFYLCASGVFPSTEAFFGQGTRLTVV.

The CDR3 sequence is CASSPSWAEETQYF. CDR3 nucleotide sequence: TGTGCCAGCAGCCCCAGCTGGGCAGAAGAGACCCAGTACTTC. The chain joins TRBV9 to TRBJ2-5; D gene ambiguous. V was trimmed by 4 bases and J by 3 bases, leaving 13 bases between them. CDR1 is SGDLS, CDR2 YYNGEE, per germline. The CDR3 length is 14 residues.

This clonotype has just a few counts. The rearrangement uses TRBV7-9 and TRBJ1-5, with no clear D. The germline V and J ends were trimmed by 6 bases and 5 bases, with 14 bases remaining between them. Germline values: CDR1 SEHNR, CDR2 FQNEAQ (reference sequence). The CDR3 length is 14 residues. The DNA of the CDR3 is TGTGCCAGCAGTTCGAAAGGAGAGGATCAGCCCCAGCATTTT. Its translation: CASSSKGEDQPQHF.

The chain uses TRBV29-1 and TRBJ2-3; 7 positions agree with TRBD1. The junction had 0 bases not matched to a gene; V was cut back by 2 bases and J by 1 base. The CDR3 totals 13 residues. Germline CDR1 SQVTM, CDR2 ANQGSEA. CDR3 DNA: TGCAGCGTTGAAACAGGGGGCACAGATACGCAGTATTTT. Its protein product is CSVETGGTDTQYF.

The chain combines TRBV20-1 with TRBJ1-2, with 7 bases fitting TRBD1. Unmatched junction bases numbered 5, after V lost 0 bases and J lost 4 bases. Looked up from germline, CDR1 is DFQATT and CDR2 is SNEGSKA (reference sequence). The length of the CDR3 is 14 residues. The CDR3 nucleotides are TGCAGTGCTAGAGAGGAGACAGGGACCTATGGCTACACCTTC. Translated: CSAREETGTYGYTF.

This chain uses TRBV20-1 with TRBJ1-2; D may be TRBD1 (6 bases). The CDR3 is made up of 12 amino acids. Per germline, CDR1 DFQATT and CDR2 SNEGSKA (reference sequence). V lost 6 bases and J 1 base, leaving 9 bases between the germline ends. CDR3 sequence: CSASRGNYGYTF. The DNA for the CDR3 is TGCAGTGCCAGCAGGGGTAACTATGGCTACACCTTC.

This clonotype was picked up one time. The chain combines TRBV6-1 with TRBJ2-3; TRBD2 matches at 10 bases. V was clipped by 2 bases and J by 4 bases; unmatched bases: 0. The CDR3 totals 14 residues. The germline V gene encodes CDR1 MNHNS and CDR2 SASEGT. The CDR3 here is CASSELAGADTQYF. For the CDR3, the DNA is TGTGCCAGCAGTGAACTAGCGGGGGCAGATACGCAGTATTTT.

V and J are TRBV5-1 and TRBJ2-5, with TRBD1 matching over 7 bases. CDR3 length equals 13 residues. Unmatched junction bases numbered 7, after V lost 7 bases and J lost 4 bases. Looked up from germline, CDR1 is SGHRS and CDR2 is YFSETQ. Here the CDR3 DNA reads TGCGCCAGCGGTACGGACAGGATAGAGACCCAGTACTTC. Translating it yields CASGTDRIETQYF.

This chain connects TRBV5-6 to TRBJ1-2; no firm D call. CDR3 length: 14 amino acids. V dropped 4 bases and J dropped 2 bases, with 12 bases sitting between them. Germline V lookup: CDR1 SGHDT, CDR2 YYEEEE. The CDR3 DNA reads as TGTGCCAGCAGCCCATGGAGGGCCAACTATGGCTACACCTTC. The encoded protein is CASSPWRANYGYTF.

The V and J genes are TRBV5-1 and TRBJ1-6; the D is unclear. The CDR3 is 14 residues long. CDR1 is SGHRS and CDR2 is YFSETQ in the germline V gene. Trimming took 3 bases from V and 10 from J, leaving 14 bases between them. Here the CDR3 DNA reads TGCGCCAGCAGCTGGGCCCCAGAGGAATCACCCCTCCACTTT. Translated: CASSWAPEESPLHF.

This chain joins TRBV20-1 and TRBJ1-3; D is perhaps TRBD1 (5 bases). Germline CDR1 reads DFQATT; CDR2 reads SNEGSKA (reference sequence). The CDR3 has 15 residues. The V gene lost 0 bases and the J gene lost 1 base, with 10 bases spanning the gap. This CDR3 reads CSARDPSGSGNTIYF. CDR3 bases: TGCAGTGCTAGAGATCCCTCAGGGTCTGGAAACACCATATATTTT.

V and J are TRBV6-5 and TRBJ2-1; 11 bases agree with TRBD2. Germline assignment: CDR1 MNHEY and CDR2 SVGAGI. V shed 2 bases and J 11 bases; nucleotides not matched to a gene: 11. The CDR3 consists of 16 residues. CDR3 sequence: CASSYDLGLAGGKQFF. The CDR3 DNA reads TGTGCCAGCAGTTACGATCTGGGGCTAGCGGGGGGTAAGCAGTTCTTC.

V and J are TRBV12-3 or TRBV12-4 and TRBJ2-7; D not certain. The CDR3 is made up of 13 amino acids. V was cut by 2 bases and J by 3 bases, with 8 bases left in between. The CDR3 spells CASSLNMYYEQYF. CDR3 nucleotides: TGTGCCAGCAGTTTAAACATGTACTACGAGCAGTACTTC.

This clonotype appeared a few times. The chain recombines TRBV6-1 with TRBJ1-1; no firm D call. The germline gives CDR1 MNHNS, CDR2 SASEGT. This CDR3 has 15 residues. The V end was cut by 8 bases, the J end by 5 bases, with 21 bases between. The CDR3 region is CASSGREGKRTEAFF. The CDR3 DNA is TGTGCCAGCTCGGGGAGAGAGGGTAAAAGGACTGAAGCTTTCTTT.

The rearrangement joins TRBV7-9 to TRBJ1-1; a possible D gene is TRBD1 (5 bases). Germline loops: CDR1 SEHNR, CDR2 FQNEAQ (reference sequence). This CDR3 spans 14 amino acids. V was clipped by 5 bases and J by 2 bases, with 12 bases between them. CDR3 region: CASSPPGPNTEAFF. CDR3 nucleotides: TGTGCCAGCAGCCCTCCGGGACCCAACACTGAAGCTTTCTTT.

In this sample, this clonotype turned up a few times. The gene calls are TRBV6-5 and TRBJ1-2; D is unclear. The CDR3 sequence is 14 residues long. Trimming took 5 bases from V and 5 from J, leaving 15 bases between them. Germline V gives CDR1 MNHEY, CDR2 SVGAGI. In nucleotides, the CDR3 is TGTGCCAGCAGTACTCGATCGGGGAAATATGGCTACACCTTC. It is translated as CASSTRSGKYGYTF.

This clonotype appeared a few times. The chain joins TRBV27 to TRBJ2-3; TRBD2 agrees at 11 bases. The CDR3 is made up of 16 amino acids. J lost 2 bases, V lost 6 bases, and 7 bases had no gene match. Germline loops: CDR1 MNHEY, CDR2 SMNVEV (reference sequence). For the CDR3, the DNA is TGTGCCAGCAGGGATTTTAGCGGGGGGGCCACAGATACGCAGTATTTT. This sequence encodes CASRDFSGGATDTQYF.

The chain has TRBV11-1 and TRBJ2-5, with D perhaps TRBD2 (6 bases). Germline V gene data show CDR1 as SGHAT and CDR2 as FQDESV (reference sequence). Trimming pared 5 bases from V and 1 base from J, leaving 17 bases between. The CDR3 runs to 16 residues. CDR3 protein: CASSLRTTRFQETQYF. The CDR3 coding sequence is TGTGCCAGCAGCCTCCGGACTACACGATTCCAAGAGACCCAGTACTTC.

The rearrangement joins TRBV27 to TRBJ2-7, with 7 bases that match TRBD1. Germline V gene lookup returns CDR1 MNHEY and CDR2 SMNVEV (reference sequence). CDR3 length equals 14 residues. The V segment lost 5 bases and the J segment 7 bases; nucleotides outside the gene matches: 11. CDR3 amino acids: CASSRRDRLREQYF. For the CDR3, the DNA is TGTGCCAGCAGTCGACGGGACAGATTACGAGAGCAGTACTTC.

The rearrangement links TRBV5-1 to TRBJ2-7; D could derive from TRBD1 or TRBD2 (5 bases each). Germline-derived CDR1 and CDR2 are SGHRS and YFSETQ. This CDR3 is 14 amino acids long. V was pared by 0 bases and J by 2 bases, with 9 bases between. CDR3 DNA: TGCGCCAGCAGCTTGGTGGGACCGCCCTACGAGCAGTACTTC. Its protein product is CASSLVGPPYEQYF.

The rearrangement links TRBV20-1 to TRBJ2-5; tentatively, D is TRBD1 or TRBD2 (5 bases each). Trimming removed 5 bases from V and 4 bases from J, with 17 bases in between. The germline CDR1 and CDR2 sequences are DFQATT and SNEGSKA (reference sequence). There are 14 residues in the CDR3. The CDR3 DNA sequence: TGCAGTGCTCCTCGGGGCAGGGAAGGAGAGACCCAGTACTTC. Protein product: CSAPRGREGETQYF.

There are a few counts of this clonotype. The chain joins TRBV7-8 to TRBJ2-7; no reliable D call. CDR1 SGHVS and CDR2 FQNEAQ come from the germline V gene. Trimming stripped 0 bases from V and 1 base from J, with 7 bases between. The CDR3 is 14 residues long. Here the CDR3 DNA reads TGTGCCAGCAGCTTAGCGGTCAAATCCTACGAGCAGTACTTC. As protein: CASSLAVKSYEQYF.